Below are 32 T cell receptor beta chains sequenced from a single sample in a study of OX40 agonist ivuxolimab in advanced cancers. Sequencing was performed with immunoSEQ multiplex PCR; in TCRdb, only in-frame clones are kept and a portion is missing. Among some 25,000 clones listed, less than 80% were seen once. Sequenced material: CD4+ or CD8+ T cells sorted from blood, taken in a trial of the OX40 agonist ivuxolimab. Receptor source: an adult with an advanced solid tumor such as melanoma, head and neck, liver or kidney cancer.

The V gene is TRBV29-1, the J gene TRBJ2-1, with TRBD2 identical over 10 bases. This CDR3 is built from 12 residues. Per the germline V gene, CDR1 is SQVTM and CDR2 is ANQGSEA. DNA of the CDR3: TGCAGGGTAGCGGGGGGTTACAATGAGCAGTTCTTC. Protein: CRVAGGYNEQFF.

This clone was seen only a few times. This chain joins TRBV7-9 and TRBJ1-1, with D hard to call. Trimming left V 5 bases short and J 5 bases short, with 12 bases between. The CDR3 loop spans 13 amino acids. Per the germline V gene, CDR1 is SEHNR and CDR2 is FQNEAQ (reference sequence). The CDR3 DNA reads TGTGCCAGCAGCCCGCCCTGGAGAACTGAAGCTTTCTTT. Amino acid sequence: CASSPPWRTEAFF.

The genes are TRBV28 and TRBJ1-1, with 9 positions matching TRBD1. The V segment lost 7 bases and the J segment 5 bases; nucleotides outside the gene matches: 5. There are 13 residues in the CDR3. Germline lookup yields CDR1 MDHEN and CDR2 SYDVKM. CDR3 nucleotide sequence: TGTGCCAGCACCCACAGGGGGCCTACTGAAGCTTTCTTT. It is translated as CASTHRGPTEAFF.

V is TRBV5-5 and J is TRBJ2-5, with TRBD2 matching over 14 bases. CDR3 length equals 18 residues. V shed 4 bases, J shed 5 bases, and the junction held 13 bases outside the gene matches. The germline V gene has CDR1 SGHKS and CDR2 YYEKEE (reference sequence). CDR3 amino acids: CASSQGLAGVFAAETQYF. The CDR3 nucleotides read TGTGCCAGCAGCCAGGGACTAGCGGGAGTCTTCGCTGCGGAGACCCAGTACTTC.

This chain uses TRBV25-1 with TRBJ2-1, with D unclear. Germline V gene sequence: CDR1 MGHDK, CDR2 SYGVNS. The CDR3 extends over 13 amino acids. Trimming shortened V by 8 bases and J by 2 bases, and 10 bases separated the two germline ends. The CDR3 spells CASQLVAYNEQFF. In nucleotides, the CDR3 is TGTGCCAGCCAGCTAGTCGCCTACAATGAGCAGTTCTTC.

The V call is TRBV15, the J call TRBJ1-5, with 7 bases identical to TRBD1. Trimming at V came to 8 bases and at J to 3 bases, leaving 10 bases not matched to a gene. The CDR3 is 15 amino acids. Germline lookup yields CDR1 LNHNV and CDR2 YYDKDF (reference sequence). CDR3 sequence: CATSFVDRDNQPQHF. The CDR3, as DNA: TGTGCCACCTCATTCGTCGACAGGGACAATCAGCCCCAGCATTTT.

The J gene is TRBJ2-1, the V gene TRBV9; 9 bases are shared with TRBD1. The junction had 3 bases not matched to a gene; V was cut back by 2 bases and J by 3 bases. The CDR3 extends over 15 amino acids. The germline CDR1 and CDR2 sequences are SGDLS and YYNGEE. The CDR3 reads CASSVGTGIYNEQFF. The CDR3 region has the DNA TGTGCCAGCAGCGTCGGGACAGGGATCTACAATGAGCAGTTCTTC.

This chain joins TRBV23-1 and TRBJ2-1; D not resolved. TRBV23-1 is noted as an ORF with a role that remains uncertain. The V and J ends lost 0 bases and 8 bases respectively, with 8 bases between them. The CDR3 is 13 amino acids. In nucleotides, the CDR3 is TGCGCCAGCAGTCAATCTTGGGCTGATGAGCAGTTCTTC. Its translation: CASSQSWADEQFF.

This sequence joins TRBV6-6 and TRBJ1-4; 7 bases align to TRBD1. After removal of 7 bases from V and 7 bases from J, the junction contained 12 bases not matched to a gene. The CDR3 runs 15 residues. CDR1 MNHNY and CDR2 SVGAGI come from the germline V gene (reference sequence). CDR3 DNA: TGTGCCAGCATCTACGTTGGAGGGGGCGGTGAAAAACTGTTTTTT. Translated, it gives CASIYVGGGGEKLFF.

The chain recombines TRBV5-1 with TRBJ2-6; D is possibly TRBD2 (5 bases). V lost 2 bases, J lost 2 bases, and 17 bases lay in between. The CDR3 extends over 18 amino acids. Germline-derived CDR1 and CDR2 are SGHRS and YFSETQ. The CDR3 region is CASSFLPGLGAGANVLTF. For the CDR3, the DNA is TGCGCCAGCAGCTTTTTACCGGGCTTGGGAGCTGGGGCCAACGTCCTGACTTTC.

The chain links TRBV7-3 to TRBJ2-6; D perhaps matches TRBD2 (5 bases). The CDR3 runs to 15 residues. Germline loops: CDR1 SGHTA, CDR2 FQGTGA. V was pared by 5 bases and J by 0 bases, with 8 bases between. The CDR3 loop reads CASSHGGSGANVLTF. DNA for the CDR3: TGTGCCAGCAGCCACGGAGGCTCTGGGGCCAACGTCCTGACTTTC.

This chain connects TRBV7-3 to TRBJ2-5, with D hard to call. The germline CDR1 and CDR2 sequences are SGHTA and FQGTGA. The length of the CDR3 is 15 residues. V was pared by 5 bases and J by 2 bases, with 15 bases between. CDR3 sequence reads: CASSPKPRPQETQYF. CDR3 DNA sequence: TGTGCCAGCAGCCCCAAACCTAGGCCTCAAGAGACCCAGTACTTC.

The chain links TRBV4-2 to TRBJ2-2; 8 nucleotides match TRBD2. The J segment lost 4 bases and the V segment lost 4 bases, leaving 11 bases of the junction unmatched. The CDR3 is made up of 17 amino acids. The germline V gene has CDR1 LGHNA and CDR2 YNFKEQ. CDR3 amino acids: CASSPIGGGRGTGELFF. CDR3 nucleotide sequence: TGTGCCAGCAGCCCCATAGGCGGGGGGCGGGGCACCGGGGAGCTGTTTTTT.

The CDR3 DNA reads as TGTGCCAGCAGCGCGCCGTCAAGTCACGAGCAGTACTTC. It codes for CASSAPSSHEQYF. The chain couples TRBV9 to TRBJ2-7; D not resolved. The CDR3 consists of 13 residues. Germline V lookup: CDR1 SGDLS, CDR2 YYNGEE. V was cut by 3 bases and J by 5 bases, with 12 bases left in between.

This sequence joins TRBV5-1 and TRBJ2-3; no definite D call. Per the germline V gene, CDR1 is SGHRS and CDR2 is YFSETQ. Trimming stripped 1 base from V and 8 bases from J, with 20 bases between. The CDR3 has 16 amino acids. The CDR3 DNA sequence: TGCGCCAGCAGCTTGTCGGCAGGACCAACAATAGGTACGCAGTATTTT. Amino acids: CASSLSAGPTIGTQYF.

This chain links TRBV5-1 with TRBJ2-7; D assignment may be TRBD1 or TRBD2 (5 bases each). Germline V lookup: CDR1 SGHRS, CDR2 YFSETQ. The CDR3 consists of 14 residues. With 0 bases removed from V and 7 bases from J, the gap between germline ends came to 14 bases. CDR3 DNA: TGCGCCAGCAGCTTGGGAGGGACGGCGAGAGAGCAGTACTTC. The encoded protein is CASSLGGTAREQYF. Full variable domain (missing parts from reference TRBV5-1 and TRBJ2-7): KAGVTQTPRYLIKTRGQQVTLSCSPISGHRSVSWYQQTPGQGLQFLFEYFSETQRNKGNFPGRFSGRQFSNSRSEMNVSTLELGDSALYLCASSLGGTAREQYFGPGTRLTVT.

The chain has TRBV5-1 and TRBJ2-3; 12 bases are a match to TRBD2. V was clipped by 4 bases and J by 0 bases; unmatched bases: 3. The CDR3 spans 16 residues. The germline V gene encodes CDR1 SGHRS and CDR2 YFSETQ. This CDR3 is CASSPGTSGSTDTQYF. In DNA form, the CDR3 reads TGCGCCAGCAGCCCAGGGACTAGCGGGAGCACAGATACGCAGTATTTT. Full variable domain (missing parts from reference TRBV5-1 and TRBJ2-3): KAGVTQTPRYLIKTRGQQVTLSCSPISGHRSVSWYQQTPGQGLQFLFEYFSETQRNKGNFPGRFSGRQFSNSRSEMNVSTLELGDSALYLCASSPGTSGSTDTQYFGPGTRLTVL.

This clone was counted once. The V gene is TRBV9, the J gene TRBJ2-1; 10 bases match TRBD2. V was clipped by 3 bases and J by 2 bases; unmatched bases: 17. CDR1 and CDR2 (germline): SGDLS, YYNGEE. The CDR3 sequence is 20 residues long. The CDR3 region is CASSDNSGRFFESTYNEQFF. The CDR3 region has the DNA TGTGCCAGCAGCGATAATAGCGGGAGGTTTTTCGAGAGTACCTACAATGAGCAGTTCTTC.

This chain links TRBV25-1 with TRBJ2-1, with TRBD2 as a possible D gene (6 bases). Between the trimmed V and J ends, which lost 9 bases and 4 bases, there was a span of 10 bases. CDR1 is MGHDK, CDR2 SYGVNS, per germline. The length of the CDR3 is 12 residues. The CDR3, as DNA: TGTGCCAGTATTAGCGGTTACAATGAGCAGTTCTTC. Residues: CASISGYNEQFF. The full variable domain, completed using reference TRBV25-1 and TRBJ2-1, is EADIYQTPRYLVIGTGKKITLECSQTMGHDKMYWYQQDPGMELHLIHYSYGVNSTEKGDLSSESTVSRIRTEHFPLTLESARPSHTSQYLCASISGYNEQFFGPGTRLTVL.

The rearrangement uses TRBV28 and TRBJ2-7; possibly TRBD1 for D (8 bases). The CDR3 runs 19 residues. Trimming left V 2 bases short and J 0 bases short, with 23 bases between. Germline V gene lookup returns CDR1 MDHEN and CDR2 SYDVKM. The CDR3 DNA reads as TGTGCCAGCAGTTTAGGTATTGAAGGACAGGGAGGGACCTCCTACGAGCAGTACTTC. Translating it yields CASSLGIEGQGGTSYEQYF.

The chain uses TRBV9 and TRBJ1-1, with 11 bases fitting TRBD1. The CDR3 runs to 12 residues. The germline V gene has CDR1 SGDLS and CDR2 YYNGEE. V lost 7 bases to trimming and J lost 10 bases; unmatched junction nucleotides: 6. The CDR3 protein is CASGQGARGAFF. The CDR3, as DNA: TGTGCCAGCGGACAGGGGGCGCGAGGAGCTTTCTTT.

This chain joins TRBV5-4 and TRBJ2-2; 11 nucleotides align to TRBD2. CDR3 length equals 15 residues. CDR1 is SGHNT and CDR2 is YYREEE in the germline V gene (reference sequence). Trimming cost V 6 bases and J 6 bases; bases outside gene matches: 7. CDR3 sequence: CASKGSGGAAGELFF. CDR3 DNA: TGTGCCAGCAAGGGTAGCGGGGGGGCCGCCGGGGAGCTGTTTTTT.

The chain links TRBV10-3 to TRBJ1-3; 9 bases match TRBD1. V was clipped by 2 bases and J by 0 bases; unmatched bases: 8. In germline, CDR1 is ENHRY, CDR2 SYGVKD. The length of the CDR3 is 18 residues. Written as DNA, the CDR3 is TGTGCCATCAGTGAGCCCGGGACAGGGTTTCGCTCTGGAAACACCATATATTTT. Translated: CAISEPGTGFRSGNTIYF.

The chain joins TRBV11-1 to TRBJ1-1, with 7 bases aligning to TRBD1. This CDR3 has 16 residues. V gave up 3 bases and J gave up 0 bases; unmatched junction bases: 7. The germline V gene encodes CDR1 SGHAT and CDR2 FQDESV (reference sequence). The CDR3 spells CASSLGGQLMNTEAFF. The CDR3 DNA sequence: TGTGCCAGCAGCTTGGGGGGACAGTTGATGAACACTGAAGCTTTCTTT.

The V call is TRBV13, the J call TRBJ2-3, with D possibly being TRBD1 (6 bases). V lost 0 bases to trimming and J lost 2 bases, with 6 bases between them. This CDR3 comprises 14 residues. Germline CDR1 and CDR2: PRHDT and FYEKMQ (reference sequence). The CDR3 nucleotides are TGTGCCAGCAGCTTAGGGGGGGCCACAGATACGCAGTATTTT. Translating it yields CASSLGGATDTQYF.

The J gene is TRBJ2-1, the V gene TRBV7-9, with 9 positions matching TRBD2. The CDR3 runs to 15 residues. CDR1 and CDR2 from the germline V gene are SEHNR and FQNEAQ (reference sequence). Germline trimming cut 1 base from V and 4 bases from J; bases unmatched to any gene: 2. The CDR3 DNA sequence: TGTGCCAGCAGCTTAGTAGCGGGAGCGTACAATGAGCAGTTCTTC. Protein: CASSLVAGAYNEQFF. The full variable domain, in which reference TRBV7-9 and TRBJ2-1 provide the parts outside the CDR3, is DTGVSQNPRHKITKRGQNVTFRCDPISEHNRLYWYRQTLGQGPEFLTYFQNEAQLEKSRLLSDRFSAERPKGSFSTLEIQRTEQGDSAMYLCASSLVAGAYNEQFFGPGTRLTVL.

This chain uses TRBV1 with TRBJ2-7. TRBV1 is a documented pseudogene. This CDR3 region has 15 residues. The CDR3 here is CTSSQDPDRTYEQYF. The CDR3 DNA sequence: TGCACCAGCAGCCAAGATCCGGACCGAACCTACGAGCAGTACTTC.

The chain links TRBV6-5 to TRBJ2-7; D not resolved. V was cut by 0 bases and J by 4 bases, with 10 bases left in between. The CDR3 is made up of 14 amino acids. Looked up from germline, CDR1 is MNHEY and CDR2 is SVGAGI. The CDR3 bases are TGTGCCAGCAGTTACTCGGGGATTGGTTACGAGCAGTACTTC. Residues: CASSYSGIGYEQYF.

This clone was observed once. This rearrangement joins TRBV6-6 to TRBJ2-1; D is unclear. Trimming shortened V by 2 bases and J by 2 bases, and 7 bases separated the two germline ends. The germline V gene encodes CDR1 MNHNY and CDR2 SVGAGI (reference sequence). The CDR3 loop spans 14 amino acids. CDR3 nucleotides: TGTGCCAGCAGTTACGACGGGCCCTACAATGAGCAGTTCTTC. This codes for CASSYDGPYNEQFF.

The V and J genes are TRBV28 and TRBJ2-1, with 8 bases matching TRBD2. V trimming: 4 bases; J trimming: 1 base; junction bases outside the gene matches: 9. The V gene's germline CDR1 is MDHEN and CDR2 SYDVKM. The CDR3 is 17 residues long. CDR3 sequence (DNA): TGTGCCAGCAGTTACACTTCACTAGCGGAGTCCTACAATGAGCAGTTCTTC. It is translated as CASSYTSLAESYNEQFF.

The chain links TRBV4-1 to TRBJ1-1, with no clear D. V was clipped by 1 base and J by 4 bases, with 1 base between them. The CDR3 is made up of 11 amino acids. Germline V gene sequence: CDR1 MGHRA, CDR2 YSYEKL. In nucleotides, the CDR3 is TGCGCCAGCAGCCAAGGCACTGAAGCTTTCTTT. This sequence encodes CASSQGTEAFF.

The chain couples TRBV5-8 to TRBJ2-3; D remains ambiguous. Germline loops: CDR1 SGHTS, CDR2 YDEGEE. Between the trimmed V and J ends, which lost 0 bases and 3 bases, there was a span of 11 bases. The CDR3 is 15 amino acids. CDR3 coding DNA: TGTGCCAGCAGCTTGGTGGGTAGGGAAACAGATACGCAGTATTTT. Encoded protein: CASSLVGRETDTQYF.